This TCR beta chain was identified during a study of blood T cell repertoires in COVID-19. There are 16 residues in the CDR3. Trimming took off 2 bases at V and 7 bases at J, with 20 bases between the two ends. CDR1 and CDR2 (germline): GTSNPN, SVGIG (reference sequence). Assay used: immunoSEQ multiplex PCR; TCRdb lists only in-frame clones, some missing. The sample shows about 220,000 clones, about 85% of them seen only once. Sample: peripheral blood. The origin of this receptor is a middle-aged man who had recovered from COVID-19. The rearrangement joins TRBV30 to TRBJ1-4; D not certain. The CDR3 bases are TGTGCCTGGAGTCCACCCCAAGTCCTCATCGGTGAAAAACTGTTTTTT. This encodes CAWSPPQVLIGEKLFF.